Here is one T cell receptor (beta chain) with its context. This entry is derived from a study of blood T cell repertoires in COVID-19. Study as a whole: Sites in the United States, Italy and Spain provided acute and convalescent COVID-19 samples. The cDNA or gDNA used as material had been derived from T cells, B-cell-depleted T cells, or PBMCs.

The CDR3 runs 14 residues. V was pared by 7 bases and J by 3 bases, with 6 bases of the junction left unmatched. Germline assignment: CDR1 SGHRS and CDR2 YFSETQ. Clones were read by immunoSEQ multiplex PCR, and TCRdb kept only the in-frame ones, dropping some. The table has around 40,000 clones, 75% to 90% seen once. This chain connects TRBV5-1 to TRBJ2-1; 8 positions agree with TRBD2. The sequence came from a man aged 50 to 60 with active or convalescent COVID-19. Material: peripheral blood. As DNA, the CDR3 is TGCGCCAGCTTTACTAGCGGTAACTACAATGAGCAGTTCTTC. As protein: CASFTSGNYNEQFF.